A selection of T cell receptor beta chains follows, all from one sample in a study of cytomegalovirus exposure and HLA in healthy donors. Profiling relied on immunoSEQ multiplex PCR, and the TCRdb table lists in-frame clones only, not all of them. The top ten clones hold less than 5.5% of a sample with some 150,000 clones, around nine tenths of them seen once. Sequencing was done on a sample of PBMCs. The receptors were sampled from a woman in her thirties in good health and CMV-seronegative. Both conserved end residues are part of each CDR3. D genes are given only for firm matches. A row's size may be missing; if present it is once, few, many or a size class.

size,V,J,D,DNA,CDR3
few,TRBV7-9,TRBJ1-1,TRBD1,TGTGCCAGCACCAGGACAGGGCGGCACACTGAAGCTTTCTTT,CASTRTGRHTEAFF
-,TRBV5-1,TRBJ2-1,TRBD2,TGCGCCAGCAGCTCACTCGGGGGGGACTCCTACAATGAGCAGTTCTTC,CASSSLGGDSYNEQFF
-,TRBV4-1,TRBJ2-5,-,TGCGCCAGCAGCCAAGAGCTCACTAGCTGGGGCCAAGAGACCCAGTACTTC,CASSQELTSWGQETQYF
-,TRBV30,TRBJ1-3,-,TGTGCCTGGAGAGGGGCGGGAAGAAACACCATATATTTT,CAWRGAGRNTIYF
-,TRBV25-1,TRBJ2-1,-,TGTGCCAGCAGTGAATCCGGGGGAAACAATGAGCAGTTCTTC,CASSESGGNNEQFF
-,TRBV7-2,TRBJ2-1,-,TGTGCCAGCAGCTCCCAAAGGATGGGGGGAGTTGAAGAGCAGTTCTTC,CASSSQRMGGVEEQFF
-,TRBV18,TRBJ1-4,-,TGTGCCAGCTCACCACTGGACAGCCGAAATGAAAAACTGTTTTTT,CASSPLDSRNEKLFF
once,TRBV4-1,TRBJ1-4,-,TGCGCCAGCAGCCACCTGGGGAGAACTAATGAAAAACTGTTTTTT,CASSHLGRTNEKLFF
-,TRBV28,TRBJ2-2,-,TGTGCCAGCAGTTTATTGCGGGGGCAGAACACCGGGGAGCTGTTTTTT,CASSLLRGQNTGELFF
-,TRBV19,TRBJ1-2,-,TGTGCCAGTACGGGTCTCTATGGCTACACCTTC,CASTGLYGYTF
-,TRBV30,TRBJ1-5,-,TGTGCCTGGAGTGCCACCTACAATCAGCCCCAGCATTTT,CAWSATYNQPQHF
-,TRBV7-2,TRBJ2-1,-,TGTGCCAGCAGCTCCTCCGGCACTATCTACAATGAGCAGTTCTTC,CASSSSGTIYNEQFF
-,TRBV28,TRBJ1-3,-,TGTGCCAGCAGTTTGTATGGAAACACCATATATTTT,CASSLYGNTIYF
-,TRBV28,TRBJ2-2,-,TGTGCCAGCAGCTCCTTAGACAGTTACACCGGGGAGCTGTTTTTT,CASSSLDSYTGELFF
-,TRBV11-3,TRBJ2-3,-,TGTGCCAGCAGCTCGCAGGGGTCAGATACGCAGTATTTT,CASSSQGSDTQYF
-,TRBV30,TRBJ1-6,TRBD1,TGTGCCTGCGACAGGGCCCATAATTCACCCCTCCACTTT,CACDRAHNSPLHF
-,TRBV5-1,TRBJ2-1,-,TGCGCCAGCAGCTTAGGAGGGAGCATCTACAATGAGCAGTTCTTC,CASSLGGSIYNEQFF
-,TRBV4-2,TRBJ1-4,-,TGTGCCAGCAGCCCCCCGGGTGCGGAAAAACTGTTTTTT,CASSPPGAEKLFF
-,TRBV4-3,TRBJ2-1,-,TGCGCCAGCAGCCAAAGTCAAGGGGTGGATCATGAGCAGTTCTTC,CASSQSQGVDHEQFF
-,TRBV6-5,TRBJ1-2,-,TGTGCCAGCAGGACTTATATCCCGGGGGGCTACACCTTC,CASRTYIPGGYTF
-,TRBV28,TRBJ1-3,-,TGTGCCAGCACTCGACCGAAACTCGACAGGCTAAACTCTGGAAACACCATATATTTT,CASTRPKLDRLNSGNTIYF
once,TRBV5-4,TRBJ2-7,TRBD2,TGTGCCAGCTCCCGACCTCAGCGGGAGGGCCCCTACGAGCAGTACTTC,CASSRPQREGPYEQYF
-,TRBV19,TRBJ2-7,-,TGTGCCAGTAGTATAGTCACGGGCTACGAGCAGTACTTC,CASSIVTGYEQYF
few,TRBV7-8,TRBJ2-7,TRBD2,TGTGCCAGCAGCCCCTTTAGCGGGATTCACTACTACGAGCAGTACTTC,CASSPFSGIHYYEQYF
-,TRBV18,TRBJ2-7,TRBD1,TGTGCCAGCTCATCCCCACCGGGACAGGCCTACGAGCAGTACTTC,CASSSPPGQAYEQYF
-,TRBV28,TRBJ2-3,-,TGTGCCAGCAGTTTACCATCGGGGGACTTTTATACGCAGTATTTT,CASSLPSGDFYTQYF
few,TRBV7-3,TRBJ2-2,-,TGTGCCAGCAGCTTAGGGGGGAGGCTGGGCACCGGGGAGCTGTTTTTT,CASSLGGRLGTGELFF
-,TRBV7-3,TRBJ2-3,TRBD2,TGTGCCAGCAGTCCTTCACTAGGGGAGGGGGATACGCAGTATTTT,CASSPSLGEGDTQYF
-,TRBV7-2,TRBJ2-1,TRBD2,TGTGCCAGCAGCCCCGGACTAGCGGGAGCGTTTGAGCAGTTCTTC,CASSPGLAGAFEQFF
-,TRBV28,TRBJ2-1,TRBD2,TGTGCCAGCAGTTCCCCCGGGGGGTTGGAAGATGAGCAGTTCTTC,CASSSPGGLEDEQFF
-,TRBV6-6,TRBJ2-1,TRBD1,TGTGCCAGCAGTTACCAGACAGGGCGGGACAATGAGCAGTTCTTC,CASSYQTGRDNEQFF
-,TRBV27,TRBJ1-2,-,TGTGCCAGCAGGAGCGAGGAGGGGATAAGCTACACCTTC,CASRSEEGISYTF
-,TRBV27,TRBJ2-1,TRBD1,TGTGCCAGCAGTTTATCGGTTGGACAGGGGGCAAATGAGCAGTTCTTC,CASSLSVGQGANEQFF
-,TRBV28,TRBJ2-7,TRBD1,TGTGCCAGCAGCTCGGGACAGGGCCTCTACGAGCAGTACTTC,CASSSGQGLYEQYF
-,TRBV23-1,TRBJ1-2,TRBD1,TGCGCCAGCAGACCCACAGGGGGCGACTATGGCTACACCTTC,CASRPTGGDYGYTF
-,TRBV4-1,TRBJ2-3,TRBD1,TGCGCCAGCAGCCTACGGACAGGGACCACAGATACGCAGTATTTT,CASSLRTGTTDTQYF
once,TRBV29-1,TRBJ2-7,-,TGCAGCGTCCTGCCACAGGGAATGTCTGGCGAGCAGTACTTC,CSVLPQGMSGEQYF
-,TRBV30,TRBJ1-4,TRBD1,TGTGCCTGGAGTGTTCCGGGACAGCCTAATGAAAAACTGTTTTTT,CAWSVPGQPNEKLFF
-,TRBV7-3,TRBJ2-7,-,TGTGCCAGCAGCTCTATCGGCGGCTCCTACGAGCAGTACTTC,CASSSIGGSYEQYF
-,TRBV6-1,TRBJ2-7,TRBD2,TGTGCCAGCAGTGACCTAGGGCTAGCGGGGGGGCTCGAGCAGTACTTC,CASSDLGLAGGLEQYF
-,TRBV6-5,TRBJ1-1,-,TGTGCCAGCAGGAAACAGGCGCTCTTCCGGGCTTTCTTT,CASRKQALFRAFF
-,TRBV7-6,TRBJ2-1,TRBD2,TGTGCCAGCAGCTTACCCTTAGCGGGAATGTATGATGAGCAGTTCTTC,CASSLPLAGMYDEQFF
-,TRBV11-2,TRBJ1-3,TRBD1,TGTGCCAGCAGCTTAGATGGACAGGGGTTTCGGAACACCATATATTTT,CASSLDGQGFRNTIYF
-,TRBV28,TRBJ2-1,-,TGTGCCAGCAGTCCCGGACAAGAGCAGTTCTTC,CASSPGQEQFF
-,TRBV30,TRBJ1-4,TRBD1,TGTGCCTGGAGCCCCGGACAGGGAAAAAATGAAAAACTGTTTTTT,CAWSPGQGKNEKLFF
-,TRBV7-1,TRBJ2-1,TRBD2,TGTGCCAGCAGCCCAGCCCTACGACTAGCGGCCACCCCCACACGCCGGAGCTCCTACAATGAGCAGTTCTTC,CASSPALRLAATPTRRSSYNEQFF
-,TRBV5-6,TRBJ2-5,TRBD2,TGTGCCAGCAGCTTGAGTCCTAGCGGGAGGCAAGAGACCCAGTACTTC,CASSLSPSGRQETQYF
-,TRBV27,TRBJ2-5,-,TGTGCCAGGAGTGAGTTTGTTGAGACCCAGTACTTC,CARSEFVETQYF
-,TRBV6-5,TRBJ2-3,TRBD2,TGTGCCAGCAGTCTAGCGGGGGATAGCACAGATACGCAGTATTTT,CASSLAGDSTDTQYF